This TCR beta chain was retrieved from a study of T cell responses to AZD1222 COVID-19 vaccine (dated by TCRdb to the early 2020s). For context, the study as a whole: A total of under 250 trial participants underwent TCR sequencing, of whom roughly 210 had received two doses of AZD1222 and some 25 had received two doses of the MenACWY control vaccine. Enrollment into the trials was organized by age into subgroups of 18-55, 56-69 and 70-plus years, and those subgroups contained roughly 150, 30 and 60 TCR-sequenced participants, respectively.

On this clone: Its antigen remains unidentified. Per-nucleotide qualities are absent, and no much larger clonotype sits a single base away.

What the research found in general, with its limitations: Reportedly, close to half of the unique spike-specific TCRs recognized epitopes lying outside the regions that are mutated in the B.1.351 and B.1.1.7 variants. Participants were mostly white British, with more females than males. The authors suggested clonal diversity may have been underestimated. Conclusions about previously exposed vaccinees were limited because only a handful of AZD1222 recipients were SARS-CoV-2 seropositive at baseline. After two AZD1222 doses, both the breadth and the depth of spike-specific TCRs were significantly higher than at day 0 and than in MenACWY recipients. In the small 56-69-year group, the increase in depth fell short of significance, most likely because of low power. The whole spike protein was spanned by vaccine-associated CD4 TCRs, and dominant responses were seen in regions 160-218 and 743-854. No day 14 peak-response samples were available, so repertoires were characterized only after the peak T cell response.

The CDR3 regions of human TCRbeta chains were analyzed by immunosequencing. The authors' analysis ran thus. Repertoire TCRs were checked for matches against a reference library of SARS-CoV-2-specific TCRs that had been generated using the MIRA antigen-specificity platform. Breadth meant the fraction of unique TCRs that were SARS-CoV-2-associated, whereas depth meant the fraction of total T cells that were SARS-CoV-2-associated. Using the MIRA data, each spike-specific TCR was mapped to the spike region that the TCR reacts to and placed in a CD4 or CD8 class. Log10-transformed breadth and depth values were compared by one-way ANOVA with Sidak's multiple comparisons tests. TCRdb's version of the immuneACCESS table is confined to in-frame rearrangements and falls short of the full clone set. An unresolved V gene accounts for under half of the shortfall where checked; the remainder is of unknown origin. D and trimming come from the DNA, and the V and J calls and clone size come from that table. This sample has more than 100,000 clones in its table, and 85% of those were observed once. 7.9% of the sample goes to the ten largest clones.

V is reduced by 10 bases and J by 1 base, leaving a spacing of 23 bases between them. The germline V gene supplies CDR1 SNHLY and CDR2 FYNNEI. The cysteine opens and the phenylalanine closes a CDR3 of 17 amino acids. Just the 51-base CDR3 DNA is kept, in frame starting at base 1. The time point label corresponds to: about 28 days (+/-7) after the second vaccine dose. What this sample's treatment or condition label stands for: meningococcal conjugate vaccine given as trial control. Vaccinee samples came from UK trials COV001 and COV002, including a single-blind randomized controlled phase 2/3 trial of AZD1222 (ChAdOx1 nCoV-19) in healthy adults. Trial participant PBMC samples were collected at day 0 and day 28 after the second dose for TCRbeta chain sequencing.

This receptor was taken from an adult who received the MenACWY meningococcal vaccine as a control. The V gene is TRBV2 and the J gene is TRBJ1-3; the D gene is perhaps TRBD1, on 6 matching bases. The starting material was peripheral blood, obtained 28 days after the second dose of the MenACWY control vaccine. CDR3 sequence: CAILQGPGGNSGNTIYF. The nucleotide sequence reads TGTGCCATACTTCAGGGGCCGGGAGGGAATTCTGGAAACACCATATATTTT.